This T cell receptor beta chain was captured by sequencing in a study of T cells in localized non-small cell lung cancer. Study findings and constraints: Heterogeneity remains possible because sequencing was limited to only one tumor region. Tumor trailed uninvolved adjacent lung in T cell clonality, which peaked there. Adjacent lung tissue had a median 57 of the top 100 clones found in the tumor. Greater blood T cell density accompanied longer overall survival.

The protocol was immunoSEQ multiplex PCR, while the TCRdb copy is restricted to in-frame clones and leaves out a portion. The data contain about 41,000 clones, roughly 83% of them singletons. V shed 4 bases and J shed 4 bases, with 11 bases lying between them. This CDR3 is 13 amino acids long. The germline V gene encodes CDR1 SNHLY and CDR2 FYNNEI. In regard to this clone: What it binds is not known.

The sequenced sample was PBMCs, obtained before any cancer treatment. The clonotype originates from a man aged 40 to 70 with stage II lung adenocarcinoma. The chain couples TRBV2 to TRBJ2-7; D is unclear. The CDR3 region is CASSVGSLYEQYF. CDR3 in DNA: TGTGCCAGCAGTGTTGGGTCCCTTTACGAGCAGTACTTC.